This entry is about one TCR beta chain. Its antigen is currently unknown. The sample holds other DNA sequences that translate to the same CDR3. Positively selected for CCR7, the CD45RO-negative cells used as naive CD8 cells excluded terminally differentiated effector memory CD45RA+ cells. The data belong to a study of shared clonotypes between healthy human individuals. The CDR3 spans 12 residues. Trimming cost V 6 bases and J 6 bases, with 11 bases left between them. The germline V gene encodes CDR1 MDHEN and CDR2 SYDVKM. In the sorted-subset replicate PCRs, around 0.2 ug DNA, 25,000 to 30,000 T cell genomes, was used. Assay used: immunoSEQ multiplex PCR; TCRdb lists only in-frame clones, some missing. This sample has roughly 590,000 clones, with 95% to 96% found just once. Study-wide results and limits: With a few donors compared, around 4.7% of naive CD4 clonotypes were shared. Larger estimated richness was generally seen in naive subsets than in memory subsets. Sequencing depth was expected to influence donor clonotype sharing.

The specimen sequenced was naive CD8+ T cells sorted from blood. The rearrangement uses TRBV28 and TRBJ1-1; D possibly corresponds to TRBD1 (6 bases). The receptor was derived from a woman under 40 in good health. The CDR3 sequence is CASSLGTSEAFF. The CDR3 DNA follows: TGTGCCAGCAGCCTAGGGACATCTGAAGCTTTCTTT.